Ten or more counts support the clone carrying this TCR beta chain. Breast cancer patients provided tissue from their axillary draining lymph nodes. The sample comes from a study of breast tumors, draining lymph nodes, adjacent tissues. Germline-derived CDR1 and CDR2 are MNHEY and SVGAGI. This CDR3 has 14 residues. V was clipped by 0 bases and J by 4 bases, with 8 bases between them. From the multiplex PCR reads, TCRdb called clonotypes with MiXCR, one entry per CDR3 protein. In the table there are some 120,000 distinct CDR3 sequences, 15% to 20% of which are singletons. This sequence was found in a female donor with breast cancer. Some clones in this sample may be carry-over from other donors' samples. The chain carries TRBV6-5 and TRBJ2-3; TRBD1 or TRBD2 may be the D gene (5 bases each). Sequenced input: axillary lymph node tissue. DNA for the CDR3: TGTGCCAGCAGTTACTCGGGGGTCCCAGATACGCAGTATTTT. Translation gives CASSYSGVPDTQYF.